This T cell receptor beta chain was documented in a study of OX40 agonist ivuxolimab in advanced cancers. Using immunoSEQ multiplex PCR, the repertoire was profiled, and TCRdb retains in-frame clones only, with some absent. The table includes about 160,000 clones, 90% to 95% detected once. Blood samples were obtained at baseline, cycle 4 day 1, and cycle 7 day 1. The source is an adult with an advanced solid tumor such as melanoma, head and neck, liver or kidney cancer. Sequences were derived from CD4+ or CD8+ T cells sorted from blood, sampled in a trial of the OX40 agonist ivuxolimab.

DNA of the CDR3: TGTGCCAGCAGCCCCTCGCCCAGGGGGGAAGAGCAGTTCTTC. Protein product: CASSPSPRGEEQFF. The V and J genes are TRBV7-7 and TRBJ2-1, with D perhaps TRBD1 (7 bases). V was trimmed by 5 bases and J by 10 bases, leaving 18 bases between them. The CDR3 runs 14 residues. Germline CDR1 is SSHAT and CDR2 is FNYEAQ (reference sequence).